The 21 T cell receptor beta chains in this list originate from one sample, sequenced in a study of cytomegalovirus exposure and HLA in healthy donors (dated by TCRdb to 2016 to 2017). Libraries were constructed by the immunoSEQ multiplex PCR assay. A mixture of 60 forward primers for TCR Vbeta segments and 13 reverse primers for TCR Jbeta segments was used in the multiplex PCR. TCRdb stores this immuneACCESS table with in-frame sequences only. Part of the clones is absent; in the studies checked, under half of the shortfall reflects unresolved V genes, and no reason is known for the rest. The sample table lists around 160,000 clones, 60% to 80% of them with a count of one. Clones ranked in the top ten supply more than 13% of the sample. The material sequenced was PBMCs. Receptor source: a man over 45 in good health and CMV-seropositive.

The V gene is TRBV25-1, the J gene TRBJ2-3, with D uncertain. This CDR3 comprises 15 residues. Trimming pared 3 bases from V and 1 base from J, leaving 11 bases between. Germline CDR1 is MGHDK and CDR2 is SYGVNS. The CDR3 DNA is TGTGCCAGCAGTGATCGGGTTTTCGGCACAGATACGCAGTATTTT. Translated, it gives CASSDRVFGTDTQYF.

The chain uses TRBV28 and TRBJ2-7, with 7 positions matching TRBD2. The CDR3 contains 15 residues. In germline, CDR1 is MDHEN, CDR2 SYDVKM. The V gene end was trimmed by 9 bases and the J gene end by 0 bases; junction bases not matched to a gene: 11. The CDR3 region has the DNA TGTGCCAGTTTCGGACGGGGGGTAATCTCCTACGAGCAGTACTTC. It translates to CASFGRGVISYEQYF.

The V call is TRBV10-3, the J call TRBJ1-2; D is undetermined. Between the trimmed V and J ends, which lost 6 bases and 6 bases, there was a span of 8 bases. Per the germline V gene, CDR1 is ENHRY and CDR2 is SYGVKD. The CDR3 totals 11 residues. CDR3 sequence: CAISNGDGYTF. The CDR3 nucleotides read TGTGCCATCAGCAACGGGGATGGCTACACCTTC.

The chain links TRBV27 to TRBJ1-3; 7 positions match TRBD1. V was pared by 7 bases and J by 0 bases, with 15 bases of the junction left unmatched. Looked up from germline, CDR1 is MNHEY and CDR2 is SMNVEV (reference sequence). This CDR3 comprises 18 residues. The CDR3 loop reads CASTLGTVLYPSGNTIYF. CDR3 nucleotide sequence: TGTGCCAGCACCCTCGGGACAGTATTATATCCCTCTGGAAACACCATATATTTT.

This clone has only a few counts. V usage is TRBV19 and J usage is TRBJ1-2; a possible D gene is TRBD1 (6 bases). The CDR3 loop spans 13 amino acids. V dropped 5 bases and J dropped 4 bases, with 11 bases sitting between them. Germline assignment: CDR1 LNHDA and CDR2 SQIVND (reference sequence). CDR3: CASSPRQAYGYTF. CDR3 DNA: TGTGCCAGTAGTCCTAGACAGGCCTATGGCTACACCTTC.

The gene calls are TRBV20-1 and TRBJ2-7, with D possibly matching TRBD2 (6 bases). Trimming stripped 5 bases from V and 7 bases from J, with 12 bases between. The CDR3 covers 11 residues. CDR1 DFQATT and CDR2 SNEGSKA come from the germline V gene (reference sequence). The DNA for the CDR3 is TGCAGTGCTCCCGGGACTCAGGAGCAGTACGTC. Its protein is CSAPGTQEQYV.

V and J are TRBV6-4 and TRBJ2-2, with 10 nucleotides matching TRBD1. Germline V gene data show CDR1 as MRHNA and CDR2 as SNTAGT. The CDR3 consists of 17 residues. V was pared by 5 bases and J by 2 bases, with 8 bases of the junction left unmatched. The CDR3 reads CASSRTGGNLNTGELFF. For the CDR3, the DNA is TGTGCCAGCAGTCGGACAGGGGGTAACCTAAACACCGGGGAGCTGTTTTTT.

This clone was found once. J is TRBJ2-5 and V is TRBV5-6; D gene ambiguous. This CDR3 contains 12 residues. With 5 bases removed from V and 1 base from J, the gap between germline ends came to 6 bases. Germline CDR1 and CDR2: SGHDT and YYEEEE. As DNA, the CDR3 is TGTGCCAGCAGTAGGAGCCAAGAGACCCAGTACTTC. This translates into CASSRSQETQYF.

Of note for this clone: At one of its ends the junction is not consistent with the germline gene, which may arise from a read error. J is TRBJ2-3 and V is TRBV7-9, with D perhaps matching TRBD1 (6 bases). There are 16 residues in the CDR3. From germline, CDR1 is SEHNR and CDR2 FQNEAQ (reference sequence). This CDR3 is CSSSLGQGLFTDTQYF. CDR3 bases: TGTTCCAGCAGCTTAGGCCAGGGGCTGTTCACAGATACGCAGTATTTT.

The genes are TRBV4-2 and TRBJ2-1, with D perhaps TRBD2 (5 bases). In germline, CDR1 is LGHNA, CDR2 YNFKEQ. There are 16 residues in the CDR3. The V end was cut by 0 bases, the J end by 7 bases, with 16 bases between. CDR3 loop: CASSQDPLAAWNEQFF. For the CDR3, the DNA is TGTGCCAGCAGCCAAGATCCCCTAGCAGCGTGGAATGAGCAGTTCTTC.

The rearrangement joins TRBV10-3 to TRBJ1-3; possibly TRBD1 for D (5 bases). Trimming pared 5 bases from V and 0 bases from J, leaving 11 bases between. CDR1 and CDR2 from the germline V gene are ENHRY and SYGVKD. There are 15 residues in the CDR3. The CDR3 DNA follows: TGTGCCATCAGTCCGGAGGGGTTCTCTGGAAACACCATATATTTT. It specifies CAISPEGFSGNTIYF.

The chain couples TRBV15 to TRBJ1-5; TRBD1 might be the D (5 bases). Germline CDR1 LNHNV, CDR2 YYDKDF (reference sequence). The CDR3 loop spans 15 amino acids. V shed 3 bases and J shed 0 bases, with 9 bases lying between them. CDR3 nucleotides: TGTGCCACCAGCAGTGACAGAAATAGCAATCAGCCCCAGCATTTT. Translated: CATSSDRNSNQPQHF.

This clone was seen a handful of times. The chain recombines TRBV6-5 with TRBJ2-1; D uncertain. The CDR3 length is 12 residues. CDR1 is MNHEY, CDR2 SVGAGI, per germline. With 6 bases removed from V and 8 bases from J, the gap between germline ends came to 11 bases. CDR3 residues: CASSPTVHEQFF. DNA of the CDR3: TGTGCCAGCAGCCCCACAGTCCATGAGCAGTTCTTC.

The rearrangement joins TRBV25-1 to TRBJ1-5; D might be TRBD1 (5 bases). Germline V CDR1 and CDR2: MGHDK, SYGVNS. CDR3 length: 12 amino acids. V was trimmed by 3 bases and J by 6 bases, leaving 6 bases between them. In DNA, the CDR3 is TGTGCCAGCAGTGACGGGGGTCAGCCCCAGCATTTT. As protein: CASSDGGQPQHF. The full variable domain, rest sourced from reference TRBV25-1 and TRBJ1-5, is EADIYQTPRYLVIGTGKKITLECSQTMGHDKMYWYQQDPGMELHLIHYSYGVNSTEKGDLSSESTVSRIRTEHFPLTLESARPSHTSQYLCASSDGGQPQHFGDGTRLSIL.

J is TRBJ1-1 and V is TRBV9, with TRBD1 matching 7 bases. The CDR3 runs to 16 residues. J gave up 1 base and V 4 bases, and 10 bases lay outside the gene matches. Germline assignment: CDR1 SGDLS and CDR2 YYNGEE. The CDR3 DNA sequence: TGTGCCAGCAGCAGCCGACAGGGTGGCCCGAACACTGAAGCTTTCTTT. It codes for CASSSRQGGPNTEAFF.

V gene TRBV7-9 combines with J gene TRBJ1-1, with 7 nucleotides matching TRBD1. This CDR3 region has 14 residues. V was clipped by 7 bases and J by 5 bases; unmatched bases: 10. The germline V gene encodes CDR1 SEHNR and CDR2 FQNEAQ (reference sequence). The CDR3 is CASKRGPGGTEAFF. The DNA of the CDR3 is TGTGCCAGCAAGAGGGGGCCAGGGGGGACTGAAGCTTTCTTT.

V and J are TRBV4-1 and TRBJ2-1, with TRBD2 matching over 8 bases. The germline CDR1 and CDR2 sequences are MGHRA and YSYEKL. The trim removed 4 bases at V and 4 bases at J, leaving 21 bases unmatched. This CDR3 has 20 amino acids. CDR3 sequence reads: CASSPRGAGGQSGPYNEQFF. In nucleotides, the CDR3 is TGCGCCAGCAGCCCCCGGGGTGCGGGGGGCCAATCAGGGCCTTACAATGAGCAGTTCTTC.

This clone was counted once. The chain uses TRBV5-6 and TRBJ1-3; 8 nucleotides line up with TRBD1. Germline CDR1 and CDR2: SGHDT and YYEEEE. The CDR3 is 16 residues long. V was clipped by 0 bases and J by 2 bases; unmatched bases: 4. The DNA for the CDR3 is TGTGCCAGCAGCTTGGGGACAGGGCTGACTGGAAACACCATATATTTT. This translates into CASSLGTGLTGNTIYF.

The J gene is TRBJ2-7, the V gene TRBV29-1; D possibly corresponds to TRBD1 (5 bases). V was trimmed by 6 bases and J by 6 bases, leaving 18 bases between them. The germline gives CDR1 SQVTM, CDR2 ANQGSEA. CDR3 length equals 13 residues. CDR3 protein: CSVATHQGAEQYV. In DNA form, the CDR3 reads TGCAGCGTCGCCACCCACCAGGGTGCCGAGCAGTACGTC.

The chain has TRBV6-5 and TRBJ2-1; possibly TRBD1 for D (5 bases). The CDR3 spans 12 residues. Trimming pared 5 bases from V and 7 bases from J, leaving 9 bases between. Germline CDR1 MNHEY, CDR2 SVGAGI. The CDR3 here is CASSPQGNEQFF. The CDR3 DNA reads TGTGCCAGCAGTCCCCAGGGAAATGAGCAGTTCTTC.

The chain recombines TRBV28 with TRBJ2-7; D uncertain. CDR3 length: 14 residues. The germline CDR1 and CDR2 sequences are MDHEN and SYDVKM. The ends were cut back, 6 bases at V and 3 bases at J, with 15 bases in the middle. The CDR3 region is CASRPPSTGYEQYF. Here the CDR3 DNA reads TGTGCCAGCAGACCCCCTTCTACCGGCTACGAGCAGTACTTC.